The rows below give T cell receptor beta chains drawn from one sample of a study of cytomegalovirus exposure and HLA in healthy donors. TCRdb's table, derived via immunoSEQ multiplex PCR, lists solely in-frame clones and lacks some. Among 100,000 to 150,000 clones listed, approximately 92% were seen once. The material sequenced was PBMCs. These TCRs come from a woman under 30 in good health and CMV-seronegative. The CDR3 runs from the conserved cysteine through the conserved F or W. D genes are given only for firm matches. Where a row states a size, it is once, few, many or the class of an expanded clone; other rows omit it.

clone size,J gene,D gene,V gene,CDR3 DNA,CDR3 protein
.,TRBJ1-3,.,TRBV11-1,TGTGCCAGCAGCTTACTGTCCGGCTCTGGAAACACCATATATTTT,CASSLLSGSGNTIYF
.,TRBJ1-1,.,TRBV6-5,TGTGCCAGCAGTGGCGAAGGGGCGACGAACACTGAAGCTTTCTTT,CASSGEGATNTEAFF
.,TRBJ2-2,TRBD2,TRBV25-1,TGTGCCAGCTCCCACCGCAGCGGGGGGGCCGGCGGGGAGCTGTTTTTT,CASSHRSGGAGGELFF
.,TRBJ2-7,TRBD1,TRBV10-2,TGCGCCAGCACCCGGGACAGGGAACCCTACGAGCAGTACTTC,CASTRDREPYEQYF
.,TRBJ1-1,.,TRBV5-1,TGCGCCAGCAGCCTTCAGGGGAACACTGAAGCTTTCTTT,CASSLQGNTEAFF
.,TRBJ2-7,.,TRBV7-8,TGTGCCAGCAGCTTAGGCTTGTTCACTTCCTACGAGCAGTACTTC,CASSLGLFTSYEQYF
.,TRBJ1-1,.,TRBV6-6,TGTGCCAGCAGTTTGAAACAGGGTTGGACTGAAGCTTTCTTT,CASSLKQGWTEAFF
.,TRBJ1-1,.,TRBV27,TGTGCCAGCAGTTTCTTATTGGGGCAGGGAAACACTGAAGCTTTCTTT,CASSFLLGQGNTEAFF
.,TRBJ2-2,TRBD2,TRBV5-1,TGCGCCAGCAGCAGATCGGGACTAGCGGGGGGTGGCACCGGGGAGCTGTTTTTT,CASSRSGLAGGGTGELFF
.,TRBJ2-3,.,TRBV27,TGTGCCAGCAATCCCCTAGGCGGGCCTAGCACAGATACGCAGTATTTT,CASNPLGGPSTDTQYF
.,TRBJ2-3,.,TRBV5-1,TGCGCCAGCAGCTTGTCGTATACTAGCACAGATACGCAGTATTTT,CASSLSYTSTDTQYF
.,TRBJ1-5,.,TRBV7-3,TGTGCCAGCAGCTTATATGGGGGCCAGCCCCAGCATTTT,CASSLYGGQPQHF
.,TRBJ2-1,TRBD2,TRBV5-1,TGCGCCAGCAGCTTGACTAGCGGGGGCTACAATGAGCAGTTCTTC,CASSLTSGGYNEQFF
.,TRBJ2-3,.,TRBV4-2,TGTGCCAGCAGCCAATCGACAGGTCCGAGCCGACCGATGCAGTATTTT,CASSQSTGPSRPMQYF
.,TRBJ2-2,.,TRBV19,TGTGCCAGTTCGAGACAGCACTCGAACACCGGGGAGCTGTTTTTT,CASSRQHSNTGELFF
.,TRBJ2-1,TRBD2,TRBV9,TGTGCCAGCAGCGTAGCGACTAGCGGGGGAGCCGATGAGCAGTTCTTC,CASSVATSGGADEQFF
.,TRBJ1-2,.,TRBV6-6,TGTGCCAGCTCGGAGGGGAACTATCATGGCTACACCTTC,CASSEGNYHGYTF
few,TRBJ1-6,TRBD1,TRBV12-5,TGTGCTAGTGGTTCGGGACAGGCCAATTCACCCCTCCACTTT,CASGSGQANSPLHF
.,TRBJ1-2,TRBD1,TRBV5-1,TGCGCCAGTCAAGACCAACCACCAGCAGGGGGCTCGTGGGGCTACACCTTC,CASQDQPPAGGSWGYTF
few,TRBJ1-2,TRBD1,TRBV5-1,TGCGCCAGCAGCCCGGGACAGGGACCGTATGGCTACACCTTC,CASSPGQGPYGYTF
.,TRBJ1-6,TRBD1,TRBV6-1,TGTGCCAGCAGCAAAACCGGGACAGCAGATTCACCCCTCCACTTT,CASSKTGTADSPLHF
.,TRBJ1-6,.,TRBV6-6,TGTGCCAGCATCGAGCAGGGTGGAAATTCACCCCTCCACTTT,CASIEQGGNSPLHF
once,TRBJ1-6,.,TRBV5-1,TGCGCCAGCAGCTTCACAACATTAAATTCACCCCTCCACTTT,CASSFTTLNSPLHF
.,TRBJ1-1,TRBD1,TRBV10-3,TGTGCCATCGATAGGGTCGGGACAGGTAGCACTGAAGCTTTCTTT,CAIDRVGTGSTEAFF
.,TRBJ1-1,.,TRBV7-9,TGTGCCAGCAGCTTAGGGACAGCTACTGTGACTGAAGCTTTCTTT,CASSLGTATVTEAFF